This TCR beta chain was sequenced in a study of blood T cell repertoires in COVID-19. Study in general: Both acute and convalescent COVID-19 samples were obtained from the United States, Italy and Spain. Sample material is recorded as cDNA or gDNA derived from T cells, B-cell-depleted T cells, or PBMCs.

In the source study's methods: The authors estimated nucleated cell counts from reference gene primer amplification. Sequenced by immunoSEQ multiplex PCR; TCRdb stores in-frame clones only, minus some. That table furnishes V, J and clone size, whereas the DNA furnished D and trimming. This table has fewer than 150,000 clones, roughly 88% appearing once. The germline gives CDR1 ENHRY, CDR2 SYGVKD. The trim removed 6 bases at V and 2 bases at J, leaving 9 bases unmatched. This CDR3 comprises 15 residues. This receptor was taken from a woman in her 70s who had recovered from COVID-19. The chain carries TRBV10-3 and TRBJ1-2; 7 nucleotides match TRBD1. Material: peripheral blood. The CDR3 DNA sequence: TGTGCCATCAGCCCGGGACAGAGCCGGAACTATGGCTACACCTTC. Encoded protein: CAISPGQSRNYGYTF.